Sequencing of this T cell receptor (beta chain) was carried out in a study of blood T cell repertoires in COVID-19. Study-wide background: Spain, Italy and the United States supplied samples that represented acute and convalescent COVID-19. PBMCs, B-cell-depleted T cells, or T cells were the source of the cDNA or gDNA that made up the material.

Original analysis: From reference gene primer amplification, estimates of nucleated cell counts were derived. TCRdb keeps only in-frame clones here, not all; method: immunoSEQ multiplex PCR. From that table come the V and J calls and clone size; the DNA was used to work out D and trimming. The table shows about 74,000 clones, with about 91% occurring only once. This clone showed up just once. This TCR was sampled from a woman older than 75 with active or convalescent COVID-19. Sequencing was performed on peripheral blood.

As DNA, the CDR3 is TGTGCCACCAGTGCCTCTGGACAGGGGTCTGCCGGGGAGCTGTTTTTT. Protein product: CATSASGQGSAGELFF. The chain links TRBV24-1 to TRBJ2-2; the match to TRBD1 covers 9 bases. Germline loops: CDR1 KGHDR, CDR2 SFDVKD. The CDR3 has 16 residues. V trimming: 5 bases; J trimming: 6 bases; junction bases outside the gene matches: 9.